These 5 T cell receptor beta chains originate from one sample sequenced in a study of T cell responses to AZD1222 COVID-19 vaccine. Generated by immunoSEQ multiplex PCR, the TCRdb table keeps only in-frame clones and is missing some. The table shows 70,000 to 95,000 clones, with around 90% occurring only once. The starting material was peripheral blood, obtained on day 0 of AZD1222 vaccination. Receptors were obtained from an adult in good health.

In this sample, this clone turned up once. The rearrangement links TRBV5-6 to TRBJ2-7, with TRBD1 matching 8 bases. Losses at the gene ends were 4 bases for V and 1 base for J; bases not matched to a gene: 7. Germline V lookup: CDR1 SGHDT, CDR2 YYEEEE. This CDR3 has 15 amino acids. The CDR3 nucleotides read TGTGCCAGCAGCCCTTGGACAGGGCGGTCCTACGAGCAGTACTTC. Residues: CASSPWTGRSYEQYF. The whole variable domain, remainder taken from reference TRBV5-6 and TRBJ2-7, is DAGVTQSPTHLIKTRGQQVTLRCSPKSGHDTVSWYQQALGQGPQFIFQYYEEEERQRGNFPDRFSGHQFPNYSSELNVNALLLGDSALYLCASSPWTGRSYEQYFGPGTRLTVT.

The gene calls are TRBV2 and TRBJ1-6; 9 bases fit TRBD1. CDR1 is SNHLY and CDR2 is FYNNEI in the germline V gene. The CDR3 is 18 amino acids. With V trimmed by 6 bases and J by 0 bases, 9 bases remained unmatched. The CDR3 DNA is TGTGCCAGCAGCGAGCATGAGACAGGGGGCTCCTATAATTCACCCCTCCACTTT. This codes for CASSEHETGGSYNSPLHF. Based on the CDR3 plus reference TRBV2 and TRBJ1-6, the full variable domain is EPEVTQTPSHQVTQMGQEVILRCVPISNHLYFYWYRQILGQKVEFLVSFYNNEISEKSEIFDDQFSVERPDGSNFTLKIRSTKLEDSAMYFCASSEHETGGSYNSPLHFGNGTRLTVT.

This chain connects TRBV6-5 to TRBJ1-6; 10 bases align to TRBD1. The J segment lost 9 bases and the V segment lost 7 bases, leaving 6 bases of the junction unmatched. The germline CDR1 and CDR2 sequences are MNHEY and SVGAGI. The CDR3 is made up of 14 amino acids. The chain's CDR3 is CASTFGTGVSPLHF. CDR3 bases: TGTGCCAGCACCTTCGGGACAGGGGTTTCACCCCTCCACTTT.

The J gene is TRBJ1-6, the V gene TRBV5-1; tentatively, D is TRBD1 (5 bases). The germline V and J ends were trimmed by 5 bases and 8 bases, with 14 bases remaining between them. The CDR3 sequence is 14 residues long. Germline V gene data show CDR1 as SGHRS and CDR2 as YFSETQ. CDR3 protein: CASRVGAMDSPLHF. As DNA, the CDR3 is TGCGCCAGCAGAGTCGGGGCGATGGATTCACCCCTCCACTTT.

This clone has only a few counts. The chain is built from TRBV19 and TRBJ1-6; perhaps TRBD1 as D (5 bases). Per the germline V gene, CDR1 is LNHDA and CDR2 is SQIVND (reference sequence). V was clipped by 8 bases and J by 0 bases, with 17 bases between them. CDR3 length: 17 amino acids. The DNA of the CDR3 is TGTGCCAGTGGTGCCGGGGAGGGGAGCTCCTATAATTCACCCCTCCACTTT. This sequence encodes CASGAGEGSSYNSPLHF.